The following is a TCR beta chain sequence with its context. Its target is unknown. Profiling relied on immunoSEQ multiplex PCR, and the TCRdb table lists in-frame clones only, not all of them. Among about 520,000 clones listed, approximately 94% were seen once. The data stem from a study of shared clonotypes between healthy human individuals. The wider study: The plates for each donor numbered three CD4 naive, three CD4 memory, two CD8 naive and one CD8 memory.

Germline V gene lookup returns CDR1 PRHDT and CDR2 FYEKMQ (reference sequence). This CDR3 has 15 amino acids. The V gene lost 3 bases and the J gene lost 1 base, with 11 bases spanning the gap. Study results and caveats: Naive CD4 clonotype sharing across a few donors was around 5%. The study drew on few donors, limiting represented genetic and exposure-history diversity.

Subsets obtained from CD4+ cells comprised CD45RA+ naive and CD45RA-negative memory cells. Specimen: naive CD4+ T cells sorted from blood. Subset denoted: CD45RA+ positively selected. The V and J genes are TRBV13 and TRBJ2-3; D unclear. The origin of this receptor is a woman in her thirties in good health. The CDR3 loop reads CASSFFGGGTDTQYF. Here the CDR3 DNA reads TGTGCCAGCAGCTTCTTTGGCGGAGGCACAGATACGCAGTATTTT.